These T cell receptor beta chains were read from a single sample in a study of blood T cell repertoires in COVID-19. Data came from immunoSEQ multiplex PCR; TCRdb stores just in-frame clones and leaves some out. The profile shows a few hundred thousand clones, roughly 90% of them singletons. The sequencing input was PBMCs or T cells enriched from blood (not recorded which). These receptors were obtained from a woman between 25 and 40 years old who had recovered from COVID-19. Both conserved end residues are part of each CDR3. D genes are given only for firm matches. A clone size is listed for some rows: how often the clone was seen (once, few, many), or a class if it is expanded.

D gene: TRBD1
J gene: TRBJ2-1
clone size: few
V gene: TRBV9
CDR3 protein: CASSVFSGQVTYNEQFF
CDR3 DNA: TGTGCCAGCAGCGTATTCTCCGGACAGGTGACGTACAATGAGCAGTTCTTC

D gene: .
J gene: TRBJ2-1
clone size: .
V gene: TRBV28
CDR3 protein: CASSFRTSADEDEQFF
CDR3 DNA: TGTGCCAGCAGTTTCCGCACTAGTGCCGATGAGGATGAGCAGTTCTTC

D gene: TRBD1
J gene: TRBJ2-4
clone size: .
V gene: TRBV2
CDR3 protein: CASRQQGSAKNIQYF
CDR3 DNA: TGTGCCAGCAGACAACAGGGGTCGGCCAAAAACATTCAGTACTTC

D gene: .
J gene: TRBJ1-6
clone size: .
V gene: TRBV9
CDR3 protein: CASSGGTQNSPLHF
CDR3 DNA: TGTGCCAGCAGCGGGGGGACACAGAATTCACCCCTCCACTTT

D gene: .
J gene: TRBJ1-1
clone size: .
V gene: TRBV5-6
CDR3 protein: CASSPSGGMNTEAFF
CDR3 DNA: TGTGCCAGCAGCCCTTCCGGAGGTATGAACACTGAAGCTTTCTTT

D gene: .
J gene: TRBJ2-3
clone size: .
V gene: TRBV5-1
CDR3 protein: CASSFGGTSTDTQYF
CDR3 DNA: TGCGCCAGCAGCTTTGGCGGGACTAGCACAGATACGCAGTATTTT

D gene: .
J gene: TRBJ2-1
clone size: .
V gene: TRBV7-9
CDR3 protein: CASSLARNYNEQFF
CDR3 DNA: TGTGCCAGCAGCTTAGCGAGGAACTACAATGAGCAGTTCTTC

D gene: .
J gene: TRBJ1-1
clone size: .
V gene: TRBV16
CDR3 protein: CASSQVWAMNTEAFF
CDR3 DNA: TGTGCCAGCAGCCAAGTTTGGGCTATGAACACTGAAGCTTTCTTT

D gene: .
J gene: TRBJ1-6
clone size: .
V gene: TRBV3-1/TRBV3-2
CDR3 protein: CASSSGLTSSPLHF
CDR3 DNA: TGTGCCAGCAGCTCGGGACTCACCTCGTCACCCCTCCACTTT

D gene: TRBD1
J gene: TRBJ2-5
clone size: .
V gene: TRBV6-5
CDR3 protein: CASIKGTGQETQYF
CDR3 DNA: TGTGCCAGCATCAAAGGGACAGGACAAGAGACCCAGTACTTC